Below, 4 T cell receptor beta chains from the same sample are listed, as sequenced in a study of CD8 T cells in Susac syndrome (dated by TCRdb to about 2019). The library was built by means of the immunoSEQ multiplex PCR assay. RNA was extracted using the RNeasy kit, and roughly 0.5 to 1 microgram was reverse transcribed with random hexamers. TCRdb's own reprocessing of the public reads used fastp at Q25 and MiXCR and kept productive beta chains. Rows with one shared CDR3 protein collapse into an entry with the most common genes and DNA. The sample data list almost 450,000 distinct CDR3 sequences, and 85% to 90% of these were observed just once. 0.12% of the sample rests with the top ten. Sequenced: CD8+ T cells from PBMCs. All receptors come from a human donor with multiple sclerosis.

This chain joins TRBV19 and TRBJ1-1; D gene uncertain. The germline V gene encodes CDR1 LNHDA and CDR2 SQIVND (reference sequence). This CDR3 region has 10 residues. Deletions cut 8 bases from V and 5 bases from J, with 6 bases between. CDR3 in DNA: TGTGCCAGTTTGGGTACTGAAGCTTTCTTT. Protein sequence: CASLGTEAFF.

This chain links TRBV10-3 with TRBJ2-2; TRBD1 matches at 7 bases. The CDR3 is 14 amino acids. V was clipped by 7 bases and J by 2 bases; unmatched bases: 4. Per germline, CDR1 ENHRY and CDR2 SYGVKD. Here the CDR3 DNA reads TGTGCCATCAACAGGGGAGAAAACACCGGGGAGCTGTTTTTT. It translates to CAINRGENTGELFF.

The chain is built from TRBV7-9 and TRBJ2-3; 7 nucleotides agree with TRBD1. V was clipped by 2 bases and J by 0 bases; unmatched bases: 5. There are 16 residues in the CDR3. From germline, CDR1 is SEHNR and CDR2 FQNEAQ (reference sequence). The CDR3 is CASSLLQGTSTDTQYF. The CDR3 DNA reads as TGTGCCAGCAGCTTATTACAGGGGACCAGCACAGATACGCAGTATTTT.

This clonotype has only a few counts. The chain employs TRBV27 and TRBJ2-7; possible D gene TRBD2, 5 bases. Germline V gene lookup returns CDR1 MNHEY and CDR2 SMNVEV (reference sequence). The CDR3 is 13 residues long. Trimming pared 3 bases from V and 2 bases from J, leaving 8 bases between. The CDR3 DNA follows: TGTGCCAGCAGTTTCGGGGATACCTACGAGCAGTACTTC. Translated, it gives CASSFGDTYEQYF.